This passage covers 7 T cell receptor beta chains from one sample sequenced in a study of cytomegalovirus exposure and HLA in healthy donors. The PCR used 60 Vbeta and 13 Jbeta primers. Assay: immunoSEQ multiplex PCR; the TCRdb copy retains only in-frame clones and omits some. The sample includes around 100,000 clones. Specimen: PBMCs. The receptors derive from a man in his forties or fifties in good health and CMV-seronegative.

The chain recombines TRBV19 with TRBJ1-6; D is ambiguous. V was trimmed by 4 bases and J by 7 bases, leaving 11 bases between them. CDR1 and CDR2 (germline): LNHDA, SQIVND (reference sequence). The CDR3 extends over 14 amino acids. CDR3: CASSNRGTNSPLHF. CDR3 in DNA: TGTGCCAGTAGTAACCGGGGTACAAATTCACCCCTCCACTTT. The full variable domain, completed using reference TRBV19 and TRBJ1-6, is DGGITQSPKYLFRKEGQNVTLSCEQNLNHDAMYWYRQDPGQGLRLIYYSQIVNDFQKGDIAEGYSVSREKKESFPLTVTSAQKNPTAFYLCASSNRGTNSPLHFGNGTRLTVT.

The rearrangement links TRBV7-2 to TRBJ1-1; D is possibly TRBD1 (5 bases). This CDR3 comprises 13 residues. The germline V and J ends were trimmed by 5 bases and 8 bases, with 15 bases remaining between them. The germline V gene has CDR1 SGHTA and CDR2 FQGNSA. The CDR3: CASSTAGGNEAFF. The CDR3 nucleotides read TGTGCCAGCAGCACTGCGGGGGGTAACGAAGCTTTCTTT.

The CDR3 DNA follows: TGCGCCAGCAGTGAGAGGAGGGGACAAGAGACCCAGTACTTC. Translating gives CASSERRGQETQYF. The gene calls are TRBV10-1 and TRBJ2-5; weak D call: TRBD2 (6 bases). From germline, CDR1 is WNHNN and CDR2 SYGVQD (reference sequence). V dropped 2 bases and J dropped 2 bases, with 9 bases sitting between them. This CDR3 has 14 amino acids.

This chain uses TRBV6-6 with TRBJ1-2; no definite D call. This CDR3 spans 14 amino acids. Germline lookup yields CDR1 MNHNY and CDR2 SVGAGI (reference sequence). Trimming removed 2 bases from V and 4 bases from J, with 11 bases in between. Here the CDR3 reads CASSYGPTTYGYTF. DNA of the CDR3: TGTGCCAGCAGTTACGGGCCCACCACCTATGGCTACACCTTC.

This CDR3 reads CASSAGRGWTYEQYF. The CDR3 DNA sequence: TGTGCCAGCAGTGCCGGGAGGGGCTGGACCTACGAGCAGTACTTC. The genes are TRBV6-5 and TRBJ2-7, with TRBD2 matching 8 bases. Trimming removed 5 bases from V and 2 bases from J; junction bases left unmatched: 8. The CDR3 runs to 15 residues. From germline, CDR1 is MNHEY and CDR2 SVGAGI.

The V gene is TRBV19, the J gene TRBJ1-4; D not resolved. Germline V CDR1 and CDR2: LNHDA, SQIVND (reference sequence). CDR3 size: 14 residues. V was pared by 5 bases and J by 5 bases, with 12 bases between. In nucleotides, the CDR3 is TGTGCCAGTAGTCTGGCAGTGTCAAATGAAAAACTGTTTTTT. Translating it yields CASSLAVSNEKLFF.

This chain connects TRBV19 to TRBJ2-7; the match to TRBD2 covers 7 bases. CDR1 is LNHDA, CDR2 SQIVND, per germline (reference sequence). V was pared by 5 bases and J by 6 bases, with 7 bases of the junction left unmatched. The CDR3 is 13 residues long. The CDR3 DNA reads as TGTGCCAGTAGTCCAGGGAGGGGTGGCGAGCAGTACTTC. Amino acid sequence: CASSPGRGGEQYF. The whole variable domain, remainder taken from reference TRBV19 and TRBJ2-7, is DGGITQSPKYLFRKEGQNVTLSCEQNLNHDAMYWYRQDPGQGLRLIYYSQIVNDFQKGDIAEGYSVSREKKESFPLTVTSAQKNPTAFYLCASSPGRGGEQYFGPGTRLTVT.